Below, 22 T cell receptor beta chains from the same sample are listed, as sequenced in a study of lymphopenia after photon versus proton radiotherapy. The repertoire was sequenced with immunoSEQ multiplex PCR; TCRdb's copy has only in-frame clones and lacks some. The sample records roughly 30,000 clones, around 81% being singletons. The source was peripheral blood, collected from a patient treated with photon-based radiotherapy. These TCRs come from a man aged 50 to 60 with gastric cancer.

Only one count was recorded for this clone. The rearrangement joins TRBV18 to TRBJ1-3; 7 bases are a match to TRBD1. Trimming cost V 4 bases and J 4 bases; bases outside gene matches: 4. The CDR3 extends over 14 amino acids. The germline CDR1 and CDR2 sequences are KGHSH and LQKENI. The CDR3: CASSRTGYGNTIYF. The DNA for the CDR3 is TGTGCCAGCTCACGGACAGGCTACGGAAACACCATATATTTT.

The chain recombines TRBV2 with TRBJ1-2; possible D gene TRBD1, 5 bases. V shed 6 bases and J shed 6 bases, with 17 bases lying between them. Germline V gene data show CDR1 as SNHLY and CDR2 as FYNNEI. The CDR3 has 14 amino acids. The CDR3 loop is CASRGYGTADGYTF. CDR3 DNA sequence: TGTGCCAGCAGAGGGTACGGGACCGCAGATGGCTACACCTTC. Looking up the rest from reference TRBV2 and TRBJ1-2 gives the full variable domain: EPEVTQTPSHQVTQMGQEVILRCVPISNHLYFYWYRQILGQKVEFLVSFYNNEISEKSEIFDDQFSVERPDGSNFTLKIRSTKLEDSAMYFCASRGYGTADGYTFGSGTRLTVV.

The chain links TRBV6-6 to TRBJ2-3, with D possibly matching TRBD2 (6 bases). The CDR3 sequence is 16 residues long. CDR1 and CDR2 (germline): MNHNY, SVGAGI (reference sequence). V was cut by 2 bases and J by 4 bases, with 16 bases left in between. The CDR3 nucleotides are TGTGCCAGCAGTTACATAAAGCGGGCCGCTGCAGATACGCAGTATTTT. This codes for CASSYIKRAAADTQYF.

Comment on this clone: Other nucleotide sequences from this sample produce the same CDR3. The chain has TRBV6-5 and TRBJ1-5; no firm D call. V was trimmed by 5 bases and J by 0 bases, leaving 8 bases between them. This CDR3 region has 14 residues. In germline, CDR1 is MNHEY, CDR2 SVGAGI. In nucleotides, the CDR3 is TGTGCCAGCAGTCGGGGTGATAGCAATCAGCCCCAGCATTTT. Translation: CASSRGDSNQPQHF.

The chain has TRBV5-6 and TRBJ2-7; 7 bases are a match to TRBD2. Trimming took 0 bases from V and 2 from J; bases not matched to a gene: 5. CDR1 and CDR2 (germline): SGHDT, YYEEEE. The CDR3 has 15 residues. This chain's CDR3 is CASSLAGLLTYEQYV. In DNA form, the CDR3 reads TGTGCCAGCAGCTTGGCGGGACTACTAACCTACGAGCAGTACGTC.

This chain links TRBV5-6 with TRBJ2-1; possible D gene TRBD2, 6 bases. Germline V gives CDR1 SGHDT, CDR2 YYEEEE. The CDR3 consists of 16 residues. The V and J ends lost 0 bases and 4 bases respectively, with 14 bases between them. This chain's CDR3 is CASSLVGGVGYNEQFF. CDR3 sequence (DNA): TGTGCCAGCAGCTTGGTCGGCGGGGTAGGATACAATGAGCAGTTCTTC.

The chain links TRBV15 to TRBJ2-6; the D is unclear. The CDR3 spans 15 residues. V was shortened by 2 bases and J by 0 bases, with 5 bases between the two germline ends. The germline V gene encodes CDR1 LNHNV and CDR2 YYDKDF (reference sequence). CDR3 in DNA: TGTGCCACCAGCAGAAGGTTCTCTGGGGCCAACGTCCTGACTTTC. Translating gives CATSRRFSGANVLTF.

V and J are TRBV4-3 and TRBJ1-1, with D unresolved. The CDR3 contains 14 residues. Germline V gives CDR1 LGHNA, CDR2 YSLEER. The V end was cut by 2 bases, the J end by 5 bases, with 12 bases between. CDR3: CASSQRGRGTEAFF. CDR3 sequence (DNA): TGCGCCAGCAGCCAACGTGGACGAGGGACTGAAGCTTTCTTT.

The chain couples TRBV29-1 to TRBJ1-2, with D possibly TRBD1 on 5 matching bases. The CDR3 consists of 16 residues. Between the trimmed V and J ends, which lost 5 bases and 0 bases, there was a span of 19 bases. Germline V lookup: CDR1 SQVTM, CDR2 ANQGSEA. CDR3 in amino acids: CSVNSGAGATNYGYTF. In DNA, the CDR3 is TGCAGCGTTAACTCTGGGGCTGGGGCTACTAACTATGGCTACACCTTC. The entire variable domain, with the rest obtained from reference TRBV29-1 and TRBJ1-2, is as follows: SAVISQKPSRDICQRGTSLTIQCQVDSQVTMMFWYRQQPGQSLTLIATANQGSEATYESGFVIDKFPISRPNLTFSTLTVSNMSPEDSSIYLCSVNSGAGATNYGYTFGSGTRLTVV.

This rearrangement joins TRBV6-6 to TRBJ2-1; 9 positions agree with TRBD2. The germline V gene has CDR1 MNHNY and CDR2 SVGAGI (reference sequence). V lost 7 bases, J lost 11 bases, and 3 bases stayed unmatched. The CDR3 loop spans 11 amino acids. For the CDR3, the DNA is TGTGCCAGCACCCTAGCGGGGCAGCAGTTCTTC. Translated: CASTLAGQQFF.

The chain employs TRBV6-6 and TRBJ2-2; 15 nucleotides match TRBD2. Germline V gene sequence: CDR1 MNHNY, CDR2 SVGAGI (reference sequence). CDR3 length: 16 residues. The ends lost 5 bases at V and 6 bases at J; junction bases unmatched: 4. The CDR3 protein is CASSRGLAGGPGELFF. CDR3 in DNA: TGTGCCAGCAGTCGGGGACTAGCGGGGGGCCCCGGGGAGCTGTTTTTT.

V and J are TRBV19 and TRBJ2-2, with 9 bases aligning to TRBD2. The V gene end was trimmed by 6 bases and the J gene end by 6 bases; junction bases not matched to a gene: 14. Germline CDR1 is LNHDA and CDR2 is SQIVND (reference sequence). This CDR3 has 17 residues. This CDR3 is CASSPAGGFTGAGELFF. The CDR3 DNA follows: TGTGCCAGTAGCCCAGCGGGGGGATTCACGGGCGCCGGGGAGCTGTTTTTT.

This clone has more than one count but fewer than ten. The CDR3: CASHGENYGYTF. The CDR3 DNA follows: TGCGCCAGCCACGGGGAGAACTATGGCTACACCTTC. The rearrangement joins TRBV10-1 to TRBJ1-2, with D hard to call. The germline CDR1 and CDR2 sequences are WNHNN and SYGVQD (reference sequence). V dropped 8 bases and J dropped 2 bases, with 9 bases sitting between them. CDR3 size: 12 residues.

This clone showed up many times. The V call is TRBV10-1, the J call TRBJ2-7; unclear D gene. Germline V gene lookup returns CDR1 WNHNN and CDR2 SYGVQD (reference sequence). V dropped 2 bases and J dropped 4 bases, with 9 bases sitting between them. CDR3 size: 13 residues. The CDR3 nucleotides are TGCGCCAGCAGTGAGCGAATTGGGTACGAGCAGTACTTC. It translates to CASSERIGYEQYF.

This clone came up once. The V gene is TRBV5-4, the J gene TRBJ2-2, with TRBD1 matching 7 bases. Germline V gene data show CDR1 as SGHNT and CDR2 as YYREEE (reference sequence). The CDR3 extends over 15 amino acids. J gave up 4 bases and V 0 bases, and 3 bases lay outside the gene matches. CDR3 protein: CASSLERGLTGELFF. CDR3 bases: TGTGCCAGCAGCTTGGAAAGGGGGCTCACCGGGGAGCTGTTTTTT.

This chain uses TRBV7-9 with TRBJ2-5; TRBD1 might be the D (5 bases). The V gene lost 0 bases and the J gene lost 5 bases, with 16 bases spanning the gap. CDR3 length: 16 residues. Per the germline V gene, CDR1 is SEHNR and CDR2 is FQNEAQ (reference sequence). CDR3: CASSLALGAGRETQYF. CDR3 DNA sequence: TGTGCCAGCAGCTTAGCGCTTGGGGCTGGACGGGAGACCCAGTACTTC.

The gene calls are TRBV30 and TRBJ1-6; D may be TRBD1 (6 bases). The germline CDR1 and CDR2 sequences are GTSNPN and SVGIG (reference sequence). The germline V and J ends were trimmed by 2 bases and 13 bases, with 21 bases remaining between them. The CDR3 spans 15 residues. The chain's CDR3 is CAWSKSGTRNSPLHF. The DNA of the CDR3 is TGTGCCTGGAGTAAATCCGGGACACGGAACAGCCCCCTCCACTTT. The variable domain in full, with the rest retrieved from reference TRBV30 and TRBJ1-6, is SQTIHQWPATLVQPVGSPLSLECTVEGTSNPNLYWYRQAAGRGLQLLFYSVGIGQISSEVPQNLSASRPQDRQFILSSKKLLLSDSGFYLCAWSKSGTRNSPLHFGNGTRLTVT.

This chain connects TRBV6-6 to TRBJ2-2; D ambiguous. Trimming removed 0 bases at V and 0 bases at J, with 8 bases between. CDR1 is MNHNY and CDR2 is SVGAGI in the germline V gene (reference sequence). CDR3 length equals 16 residues. CDR3 loop: CASSYSRRSNTGELFF. The CDR3 DNA sequence: TGTGCCAGCAGTTACTCACGGCGGTCGAACACCGGGGAGCTGTTTTTT.

J is TRBJ2-7 and V is TRBV10-3; 9 positions agree with TRBD1. The junction had 7 bases not matched to a gene; V was cut back by 7 bases and J by 6 bases. Germline V lookup: CDR1 ENHRY, CDR2 SYGVKD. The CDR3 has 13 residues. The CDR3 sequence is CAINPGQGREQYF. CDR3 bases: TGTGCCATCAATCCGGGACAGGGACGCGAGCAGTACTTC.

There are a few counts of this clone. The CDR3 DNA reads as TGTGCCAGCAGTTCAGGTCACTATGGCTACACCTTC. This translates into CASSSGHYGYTF. The gene calls are TRBV2 and TRBJ1-2, with unresolved D. The CDR3 has 12 residues. V lost 5 bases to trimming and J lost 3 bases, with 7 bases between them. Germline values: CDR1 SNHLY, CDR2 FYNNEI.

The table lists this clone with a count of one. The chain employs TRBV30 and TRBJ2-5; 9 bases map to TRBD1. Germline assignment: CDR1 GTSNPN and CDR2 SVGIG (reference sequence). The CDR3 is 16 residues long. After removal of 5 bases from V and 5 bases from J, the junction contained 15 bases not matched to a gene. The DNA for the CDR3 is TGTGCCTGGTCTCCCCGAAGGACAGGGGTCCGGGAGACCCAGTACTTC. This sequence encodes CAWSPRRTGVRETQYF.

The chain employs TRBV6-4 and TRBJ2-1; D gene unclear. Between the trimmed V and J ends, which lost 3 bases and 9 bases, there was a span of 6 bases. The CDR3 has 11 amino acids. Germline CDR1 reads MRHNA; CDR2 reads SNTAGT. CDR3: CASSDGFEQFF. In DNA form, the CDR3 reads TGTGCCAGCAGTGATGGGTTTGAGCAGTTCTTC.